This record concerns one TCR beta chain sequence. Its antigen is currently unknown. The germline CDR1 and CDR2 sequences are KGHDR and SFDVKD. The CDR3 has 15 residues. With V trimmed by 3 bases and J by 9 bases, 7 bases remained unmatched. The data are from a study of T-cell memory formation after mild COVID-19. Findings of the study overall: Contracting CD8+ clones were enriched in EMRA, CD4+ mainly in CM and EM. Whereas later expanders leaned CD4+, clones contracting day 15 to 85 showed a balanced CD4/CD8 makeup.

TCRdb re-derived calls from the 5' RACE reads in MiXCR, one entry per CDR3 protein. The sample consists of a few hundred thousand distinct CDR3 sequences, roughly 10% of them appearing once. Sequenced sample: PBMCs or a T cell subset sorted from them (not recorded which). The sequence was collected from a man younger than 30 who had mild COVID-19 (a few samples of this study predate the infection). Cell type and time point are not known. The V call is TRBV24-1, the J call TRBJ2-1; 10 bases line up with TRBD1. In DNA form, the CDR3 reads TGTGCCACCAGTGATACCGGGACAGGGGCCGTTGAGCAGTTCTTC. This translates into CATSDTGTGAVEQFF.